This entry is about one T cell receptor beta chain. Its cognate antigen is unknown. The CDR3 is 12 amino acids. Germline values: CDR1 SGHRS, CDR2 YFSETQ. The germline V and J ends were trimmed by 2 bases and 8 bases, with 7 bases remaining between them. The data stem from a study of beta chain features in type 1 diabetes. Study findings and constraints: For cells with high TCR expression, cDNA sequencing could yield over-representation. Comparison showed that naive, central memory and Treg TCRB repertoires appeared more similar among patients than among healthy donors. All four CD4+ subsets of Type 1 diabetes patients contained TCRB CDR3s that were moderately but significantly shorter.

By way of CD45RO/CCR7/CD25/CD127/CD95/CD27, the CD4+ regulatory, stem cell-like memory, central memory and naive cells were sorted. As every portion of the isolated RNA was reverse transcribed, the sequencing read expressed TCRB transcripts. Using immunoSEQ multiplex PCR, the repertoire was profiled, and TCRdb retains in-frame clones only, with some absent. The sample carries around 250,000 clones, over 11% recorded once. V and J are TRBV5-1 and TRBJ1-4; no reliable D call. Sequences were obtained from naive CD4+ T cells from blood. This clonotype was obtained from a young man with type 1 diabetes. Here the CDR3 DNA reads TGCGCCAGCAGCTTCGAGGGCGAAAAACTGTTTTTT. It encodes CASSFEGEKLFF.